Each of the 2 T cell receptor beta chains below was sequenced from the same sample in a study of shared clonotypes between healthy human individuals. The assay was immunoSEQ multiplex PCR, and TCRdb's table has in-frame clones only and misses some. The sample includes hundreds of thousands of clones, 76% seen only once; the top ten take 13%. Sequencing input: PBMCs. The receptor source for this set is a woman aged 40 to 50 in good health. Some clones in this sample may be carry-over from other donors' samples.

In its sample, this clone was seen a few times. The chain recombines TRBV29-1 with TRBJ1-4, with D hard to call. Germline-derived CDR1 and CDR2 are SQVTM and ANQGSEA. The CDR3 is 13 amino acids. The ends were cut back, 6 bases at V and 5 bases at J, with 13 bases in the middle. As DNA, the CDR3 is TGCAGCGTCCGAAAGTCTCCGAATGAAAAACTGTTTTTT. This sequence encodes CSVRKSPNEKLFF.

This clone has just a few counts. A much larger clone lies one base from this, so it may be a read error. The chain recombines TRBV30 with TRBJ1-1; TRBD1 agrees at 7 bases. The CDR3 contains 12 residues. Germline V CDR1 and CDR2: GTSNPN, SVGIG (reference sequence). V lost 4 bases and J lost 6; bases outside the gene matches: 5. Here the CDR3 reads CAWKGAAAEAFF. The DNA for the CDR3 is TGTGCCTGGAAGGGGGCGGCAGCTGAAGCTTTCTTT.